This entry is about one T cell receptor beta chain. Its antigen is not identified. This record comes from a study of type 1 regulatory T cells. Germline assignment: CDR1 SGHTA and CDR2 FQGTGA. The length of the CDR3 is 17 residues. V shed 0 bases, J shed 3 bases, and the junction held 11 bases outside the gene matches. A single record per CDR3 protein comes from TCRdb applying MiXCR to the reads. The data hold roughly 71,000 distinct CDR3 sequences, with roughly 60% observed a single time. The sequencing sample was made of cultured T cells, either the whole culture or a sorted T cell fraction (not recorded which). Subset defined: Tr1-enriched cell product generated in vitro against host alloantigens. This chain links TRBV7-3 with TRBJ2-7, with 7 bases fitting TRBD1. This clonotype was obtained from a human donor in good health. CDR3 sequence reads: CASSLTGTDPSLYEQYF. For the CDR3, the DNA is TGTGCCAGCAGCTTAACAGGGACAGATCCATCTCTCTACGAGCAGTACTTC.